This T cell receptor (beta chain) was documented in a study of tumor-infiltrating lymphocytes in primary liver carcinoma. Across the study: Patients comprised men and women whose ages fell between 30 and 69 years. Among the tumors, stages were T1-T3 N0M0 and sizes about 4 to 10 cm.

A primer in the constant region served to generate TCR beta cDNA from about 470 ng of total RNA. Libraries for TCR beta were built through three nested multiplex PCR rounds, which together made up a slightly modified ARM-PCR procedure. With TRBV1-TRBV30 forward primers and a C-beta reverse primer, the first two PCR rounds were run for roughly 10 cycles each. Each CDR3 protein is one row after TCRdb ran MiXCR on the multiplex PCR reads. The repertoire includes around 330,000 distinct CDR3 sequences, nearly 60% of them detected once, and 17% sits in the top ten. The CDR3 has 14 amino acids. Germline V lookup: CDR1 WSHSY, CDR2 SAAADI. V was pared by 0 bases and J by 3 bases, with 7 bases between. In the case of this clonotype: Its antigen is unknown.

The study's findings and limits: CD8+ and CD4+ repertoires went uncompared, the samples being bulk unsorted. A significantly higher top-250-clone fraction was recorded for tumors than for blood (p = 0.039).

Germline DNA was also extracted, and blood RNA was taken from unsorted whole blood. The sample taken for sequencing was peripheral blood. The chain combines TRBV10-2 with TRBJ2-3; D remains unclear. The sequence derives from a woman aged 25 to 45 with primary liver carcinoma and hepatitis B virus infection. The CDR3 protein is CASSESGGTDTQYF. CDR3 nucleotide sequence: TGCGCCAGCAGTGAGTCGGGCGGAACAGATACGCAGTATTTT.